The clone carrying this T cell receptor beta chain was seen a handful of times. PCR was performed a second time for about 6 to 12 cycles using a sample-barcoded 5' primer and a J-beta primer mix. Each CDR3 protein is one row after TCRdb ran MiXCR on the 5' RACE reads. The sample carries some 800,000 distinct CDR3 sequences, under 55% recorded once. The germline gives CDR1 MDHEN, CDR2 SYDVKM. V gave up 6 bases and J gave up 0 bases, with 9 bases separating them. This CDR3 has 15 amino acids. These data belong to a study of blood T cells in healthy people across ages. Study summary: Researchers report that template switching captured about one barcoded beta molecule per two T cells.

This chain connects TRBV28 to TRBJ1-6; the D is unclear. Sample: blood. The receptor was isolated from a man in his sixties in good health. CDR3 protein: CASSLRGSYNSPLHF. In DNA form, the CDR3 reads TGTGCCAGCAGCCTCCGGGGCTCCTATAATTCACCCCTCCACTTT.